This is a list of T cell receptor beta chains from one sample in a study of CD8 T cells in Susac syndrome. TCRdb re-called the immunoSEQ multiplex PCR reads with MiXCR, one entry per CDR3 protein. The table lists around 230,000 distinct CDR3 sequences, approximately 95% of them singletons, with 0.095% in the top ten. Input material: CD4+ T cells from PBMCs. The receptors here all came from a human donor with multiple sclerosis. The CDR3 runs from the conserved cysteine through the conserved F or W. D genes are given only for firm matches. Size values are once, few and many counts, or a class for expanded clones, and some rows have none.

cdr3_length: 14
v_call: TRBV12-3/TRBV12-4
clone_size: few
j_call: TRBJ2-7
d_call: TRBD2
cdr3_nt: TGTGCCAGCACCACGATCCAGCGGGGGAACGAGCAGTACTTC
cdr3_aa: CASTTIQRGNEQYF

cdr3_length: 11
v_call: TRBV14
clone_size: few
j_call: TRBJ1-6
d_call: .
cdr3_nt: TGTGCCAGCAGCCAAGATTCACCCCTCCACTTT
cdr3_aa: CASSQDSPLHF

cdr3_length: 14
v_call: TRBV15
clone_size: .
j_call: TRBJ2-5
d_call: .
cdr3_nt: TGTGCCACCAGCAGAGAGTCCCGGGAAGAGACCCAGTACTTC
cdr3_aa: CATSRESREETQYF

cdr3_length: 16
v_call: TRBV7-9
clone_size: .
j_call: TRBJ2-2
d_call: TRBD2
cdr3_nt: TGTGCCAGCAGCTTCGGACTAGCGGGAGGCACCGGGGAGCTGTTTTTT
cdr3_aa: CASSFGLAGGTGELFF

cdr3_length: 13
v_call: TRBV30
clone_size: .
j_call: TRBJ2-5
d_call: TRBD2
cdr3_nt: TGTGCCTGGAGTACAGCGGGACAAGAGACCCAGTACTTC
cdr3_aa: CAWSTAGQETQYF

cdr3_length: 16
v_call: TRBV30
clone_size: .
j_call: TRBJ2-3
d_call: TRBD2
cdr3_nt: TGTGCCTGGAGGGACATAGCGGGAAAAGGGACAGATACGCAGTATTTT
cdr3_aa: CAWRDIAGKGTDTQYF

cdr3_length: 12
v_call: TRBV3-1
clone_size: .
j_call: TRBJ2-1
d_call: .
cdr3_nt: TGTGCCAGCAGCCCTAAAGGTCGCGGGCAGTTCTTC
cdr3_aa: CASSPKGRGQFF

cdr3_length: 15
v_call: TRBV7-2
clone_size: .
j_call: TRBJ2-7
d_call: .
cdr3_nt: TGTGCCAGCAGCTTATTCCCCTCTCGTTCCTACGAGCAGTACTTC
cdr3_aa: CASSLFPSRSYEQYF

cdr3_length: 15
v_call: TRBV9
clone_size: .
j_call: TRBJ2-7
d_call: TRBD2
cdr3_nt: TGTGCCAGCAGCGGTAGCGGGGGGGCCTTCTACGAGCAGTACTTC
cdr3_aa: CASSGSGGAFYEQYF

cdr3_length: 14
v_call: TRBV29-1
clone_size: .
j_call: TRBJ2-3
d_call: TRBD1
cdr3_nt: TGCAGCGTAGGACAGGGGGCAAACACAGATACGCAGTATTTT
cdr3_aa: CSVGQGANTDTQYF

cdr3_length: 13
v_call: TRBV30
clone_size: .
j_call: TRBJ2-7
d_call: TRBD2
cdr3_nt: TGTGCCTCCCAGCGGGAGACGCCGGGGGAGCAGTACTTC
cdr3_aa: CASQRETPGEQYF

cdr3_length: 11
v_call: TRBV29-1
clone_size: .
j_call: TRBJ1-4
d_call: .
cdr3_nt: TGCAGCGTCTCCCAAGATGAAAATTTGTTTTTT
cdr3_aa: CSVSQDENLFF

cdr3_length: 16
v_call: TRBV24-1
clone_size: .
j_call: TRBJ2-1
d_call: TRBD1
cdr3_nt: TGTGCCACCAGTGAGAAGGGACAGGGGGCGTTCCATGAGCAGTTCTTC
cdr3_aa: CATSEKGQGAFHEQFF

cdr3_length: 14
v_call: TRBV6-1
clone_size: .
j_call: TRBJ1-2
d_call: .
cdr3_nt: TGTGCCAGCAGTGACTCCGGCAGCAACTATGGCTACACCTTC
cdr3_aa: CASSDSGSNYGYTF

cdr3_length: 19
v_call: TRBV7-9
clone_size: .
j_call: TRBJ2-5
d_call: TRBD1
cdr3_nt: TGTGCCAGCAGCTCCGAGGGGGCCGCCGGGGACAGGGGCGTTGAGACCCAGTACTTC
cdr3_aa: CASSSEGAAGDRGVETQYF

cdr3_length: 19
v_call: TRBV6-8
clone_size: .
j_call: TRBJ1-5
d_call: .
cdr3_nt: TGTGCCAGCAGTTACCGGAAGGGAGAACAGGTGCAGGGCAATCAGCCCCAGCATTTT
cdr3_aa: CASSYRKGEQVQGNQPQHF

cdr3_length: 12
v_call: TRBV29-1
clone_size: .
j_call: TRBJ1-2
d_call: .
cdr3_nt: TGCACCTACCGGGACGACCAGGATGGCTACACCTTC
cdr3_aa: CTYRDDQDGYTF

cdr3_length: 14
v_call: TRBV7-9
clone_size: .
j_call: TRBJ2-5
d_call: .
cdr3_nt: TGTGCCAGCAGCTTGCCTGTGCATCAAGAGACCCAGTACTTC
cdr3_aa: CASSLPVHQETQYF

cdr3_length: 17
v_call: TRBV20-1
clone_size: .
j_call: TRBJ2-1
d_call: TRBD2
cdr3_nt: TGCAGTGCTAGACGTGGGAGCGGGGGGGTATCCTACAATGAGCAGTTCTTC
cdr3_aa: CSARRGSGGVSYNEQFF

cdr3_length: 16
v_call: TRBV30
clone_size: .
j_call: TRBJ2-7
d_call: TRBD2
cdr3_nt: TGTGCCTGGAGTAGGCTACTAGCGGGATCTATCTACGAGCAGTACTTC
cdr3_aa: CAWSRLLAGSIYEQYF

cdr3_length: 17
v_call: TRBV6-5
clone_size: .
j_call: TRBJ2-3
d_call: TRBD2
cdr3_nt: TGTGCCAGCAGTTACCCGACGAGCGGGGGCCTACTTAATACGCAGTATTTT
cdr3_aa: CASSYPTSGGLLNTQYF

cdr3_length: 14
v_call: TRBV6-5
clone_size: .
j_call: TRBJ2-1
d_call: .
cdr3_nt: TGTGCCAGCAGCCTAGTAGGACGTTGGAATGAGCAGTTCTTC
cdr3_aa: CASSLVGRWNEQFF

cdr3_length: 15
v_call: TRBV20-1
clone_size: .
j_call: TRBJ1-5
d_call: .
cdr3_nt: TGCAGTGCTACCGACTTACAGGGAAAGTATCAGCCCCAGCATTTT
cdr3_aa: CSATDLQGKYQPQHF

cdr3_length: 13
v_call: TRBV29-1
clone_size: .
j_call: TRBJ1-4
d_call: TRBD1
cdr3_nt: TGCAGCGTTGGGGACAGGCGGAATGAAAAACTGTTTTTT
cdr3_aa: CSVGDRRNEKLFF

cdr3_length: 16
v_call: TRBV14
clone_size: .
j_call: TRBJ2-3
d_call: TRBD2
cdr3_nt: TGTGCCAGCAGCCGCCACGGGGGGGCGAGGACAGATACGCAGTATTTT
cdr3_aa: CASSRHGGARTDTQYF

cdr3_length: 17
v_call: TRBV23-1
clone_size: .
j_call: TRBJ2-7
d_call: .
cdr3_nt: TGCGCCAGGACCATCCGTGGGGACATGGGTAGCTCCTACGAGCAGTACTTC
cdr3_aa: CARTIRGDMGSSYEQYF

cdr3_length: 11
v_call: TRBV29-1
clone_size: .
j_call: TRBJ1-1
d_call: .
cdr3_nt: TGCAGCGTTCTCCGGGGTTCTGAAGCTTTCTTT
cdr3_aa: CSVLRGSEAFF

cdr3_length: 15
v_call: TRBV2
clone_size: .
j_call: TRBJ2-7
d_call: TRBD2
cdr3_nt: TGTGCCAGCAGCGTCACCTTTTTCGGGGGGAACGAGCAGTACTTC
cdr3_aa: CASSVTFFGGNEQYF

cdr3_length: 16
v_call: TRBV29-1
clone_size: once
j_call: TRBJ2-3
d_call: .
cdr3_nt: TGCAGCGTTGAGTCCTTCAGGGCAGCTGCAAGGGATACGCAGTATTTT
cdr3_aa: CSVESFRAAARDTQYF

cdr3_length: 13
v_call: TRBV2
clone_size: .
j_call: TRBJ1-1
d_call: TRBD1
cdr3_nt: TGTGCCAACCGGGACAGGGTCTACACTGAAGCTTTCTTT
cdr3_aa: CANRDRVYTEAFF

cdr3_length: 15
v_call: TRBV5-1
clone_size: .
j_call: TRBJ1-5
d_call: TRBD1
cdr3_nt: TGCGCCAGCAGCTTAGCCGGGACAGGGAATCAGCCCCAGCATTTT
cdr3_aa: CASSLAGTGNQPQHF

cdr3_length: 17
v_call: TRBV20-1
clone_size: .
j_call: TRBJ2-5
d_call: TRBD2
cdr3_nt: TGCAGTGCCAGAGGGTCGCGGGGGGTGGTATACCAAGAGACCCAGTACTTC
cdr3_aa: CSARGSRGVVYQETQYF

cdr3_length: 15
v_call: TRBV20-1
clone_size: .
j_call: TRBJ2-7
d_call: TRBD1
cdr3_nt: TGCAGTGCCAGTGAAAGAGGACAGGGAACTTACGAGCAGTACTTC
cdr3_aa: CSASERGQGTYEQYF

cdr3_length: 14
v_call: TRBV3-1
clone_size: .
j_call: TRBJ2-2
d_call: .
cdr3_nt: TGTGCCAGCAGCCACGGACCACAGCCCGGGGAGCTGTTTTTT
cdr3_aa: CASSHGPQPGELFF

cdr3_length: 13
v_call: TRBV5-1
clone_size: .
j_call: TRBJ2-2
d_call: .
cdr3_nt: TGCGCCAGCAGCATCACGGACACCGGGGAGCTGTTTTTT
cdr3_aa: CASSITDTGELFF

cdr3_length: 14
v_call: TRBV27
clone_size: .
j_call: TRBJ2-7
d_call: .
cdr3_nt: TGTGCCAGCAGTTTCGTCAGGGGTGGGTACGAGCAGTACTTC
cdr3_aa: CASSFVRGGYEQYF

cdr3_length: 15
v_call: TRBV29-1
clone_size: .
j_call: TRBJ2-3
d_call: .
cdr3_nt: TGCAGCGTTGAAGTCCGACAGCGCAGCACAGATACGCAGTATTTT
cdr3_aa: CSVEVRQRSTDTQYF

cdr3_length: 19
v_call: TRBV6-1
clone_size: .
j_call: TRBJ1-2
d_call: .
cdr3_nt: TGTGCCAGCAGCCCCAACCAAGCACAGGGCGTCTCACCCCACTATGGCTACACCTTC
cdr3_aa: CASSPNQAQGVSPHYGYTF

cdr3_length: 16
v_call: TRBV28
clone_size: .
j_call: TRBJ2-2
d_call: TRBD1
cdr3_nt: TGTGCCAGCAGTTTATGGGGGACAGGGTTTACCGGGGAGCTGTTTTTT
cdr3_aa: CASSLWGTGFTGELFF

cdr3_length: 14
v_call: TRBV12-3/TRBV12-4
clone_size: once
j_call: TRBJ2-1
d_call: .
cdr3_nt: TGTGCCAGCAGTTTAGCAAATAACTACAATGAGCAGTTCTTC
cdr3_aa: CASSLANNYNEQFF

cdr3_length: 15
v_call: TRBV27
clone_size: .
j_call: TRBJ1-5
d_call: .
cdr3_nt: TGTGCCAGCAGCAAAGGGACACGGGGGGATCAGCCCCAGCATTTT
cdr3_aa: CASSKGTRGDQPQHF

cdr3_length: 15
v_call: TRBV7-9
clone_size: .
j_call: TRBJ2-2
d_call: .
cdr3_nt: TGTGCCAGCAGCTTATACGGACAGATCACCGGGGAGCTGTTTTTT
cdr3_aa: CASSLYGQITGELFF